What follows describes a single T cell receptor (beta chain). The antigen is undetermined. The data are from a study of T-cell reconstitution after alpha-beta-depleted transplantation in children. General study results and limits: Two months or so post-transplant, alpha-beta T cells reportedly derived from several hundred expanded graft clones. At the one-year point after transplant, T-cell counts and TCRbeta diversity were found to come mostly from T cells that had been newly produced. Surviving recipient T cells and thymic progenitors underlay high day-60 TCRbeta diversity in some patients.

Using unique molecular identifiers, the investigators prepared the TCRbeta library. TCRdb re-called the PCR reads with MiXCR, one entry per CDR3 protein. The sample carries about 250,000 distinct CDR3 sequences, roughly a quarter recorded once. V dropped 3 bases and J dropped 4 bases, with 11 bases sitting between them. This CDR3 is 13 amino acids long. CDR1 and CDR2 from the germline V gene are DFQATT and SNEGSKA (reference sequence). The chain uses TRBV20-1 and TRBJ2-3, with D perhaps TRBD1 (6 bases). This clonotype was obtained from a female patient under 10 years old who had a stem cell transplant for congenital amegakaryocytic thrombocytopenia, so the T cells may come from the graft donor. This specimen consisted of PBMCs, mostly from graft donor cells, obtained 360 days after TCRalphabeta/CD19-depleted stem cell transplant. In DNA, the CDR3 is TGCAGTGCTAGTTGGACAGCCCCAGATACGCAGTATTTT. Translating it yields CSASWTAPDTQYF.